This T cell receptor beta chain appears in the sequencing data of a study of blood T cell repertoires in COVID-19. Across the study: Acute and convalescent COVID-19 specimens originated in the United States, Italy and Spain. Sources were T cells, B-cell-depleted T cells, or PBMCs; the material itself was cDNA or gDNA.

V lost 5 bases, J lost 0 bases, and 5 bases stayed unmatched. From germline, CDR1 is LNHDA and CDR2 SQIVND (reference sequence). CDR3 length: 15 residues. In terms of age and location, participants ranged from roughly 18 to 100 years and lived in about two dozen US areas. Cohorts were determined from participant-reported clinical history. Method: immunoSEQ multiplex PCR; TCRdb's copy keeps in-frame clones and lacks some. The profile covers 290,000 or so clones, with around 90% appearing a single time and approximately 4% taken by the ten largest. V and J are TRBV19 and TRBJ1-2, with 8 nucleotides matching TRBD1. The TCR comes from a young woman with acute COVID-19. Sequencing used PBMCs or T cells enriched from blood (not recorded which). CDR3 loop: CASSYGQGPNYGYTF. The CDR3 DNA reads TGTGCCAGTAGTTACGGACAGGGCCCTAACTATGGCTACACCTTC. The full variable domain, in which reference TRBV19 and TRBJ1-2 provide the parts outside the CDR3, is DGGITQSPKYLFRKEGQNVTLSCEQNLNHDAMYWYRQDPGQGLRLIYYSQIVNDFQKGDIAEGYSVSREKKESFPLTVTSAQKNPTAFYLCASSYGQGPNYGYTFGSGTRLTVV.